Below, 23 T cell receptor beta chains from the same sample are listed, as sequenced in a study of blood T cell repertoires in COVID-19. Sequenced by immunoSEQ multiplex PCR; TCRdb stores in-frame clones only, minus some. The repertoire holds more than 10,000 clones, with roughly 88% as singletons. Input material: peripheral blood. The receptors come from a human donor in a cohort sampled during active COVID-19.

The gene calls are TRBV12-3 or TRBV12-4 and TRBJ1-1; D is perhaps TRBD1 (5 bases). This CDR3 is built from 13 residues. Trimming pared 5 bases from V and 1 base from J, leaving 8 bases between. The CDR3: CASSRTGNTEAFF. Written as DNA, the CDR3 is TGTGCCAGCAGTCGAACAGGGAACACTGAAGCTTTCTTT.

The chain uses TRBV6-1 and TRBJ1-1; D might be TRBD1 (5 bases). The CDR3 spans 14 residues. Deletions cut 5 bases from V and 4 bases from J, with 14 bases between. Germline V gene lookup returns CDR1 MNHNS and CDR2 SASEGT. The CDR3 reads CASSSGVGGTEAFF. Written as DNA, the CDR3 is TGTGCCAGCAGTTCTGGAGTCGGGGGCACTGAAGCTTTCTTT.

CDR3 DNA sequence: TGCGCCAGCAGCCTCGACATTGGGGAGCTGTTTTTT. It is translated as CASSLDIGELFF. The genes are TRBV4-1 and TRBJ2-2; D not certain. This CDR3 has 12 residues. V dropped 4 bases and J dropped 8 bases, with 8 bases sitting between them. CDR1 and CDR2 (germline): MGHRA, YSYEKL.

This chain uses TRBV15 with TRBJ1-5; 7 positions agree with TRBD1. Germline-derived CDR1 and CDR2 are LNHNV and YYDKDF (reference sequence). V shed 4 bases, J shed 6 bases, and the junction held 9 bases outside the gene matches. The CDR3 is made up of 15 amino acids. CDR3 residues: CATSKPRQGGQPQHF. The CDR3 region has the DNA TGTGCCACCAGCAAACCCCGACAGGGCGGTCAGCCCCAGCATTTT.

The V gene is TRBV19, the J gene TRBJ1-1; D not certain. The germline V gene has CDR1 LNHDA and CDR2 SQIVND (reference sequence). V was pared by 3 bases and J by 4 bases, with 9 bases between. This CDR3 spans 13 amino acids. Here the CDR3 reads CASSILSSTEAFF. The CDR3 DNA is TGTGCCAGTAGTATTCTGAGTTCCACTGAAGCTTTCTTT. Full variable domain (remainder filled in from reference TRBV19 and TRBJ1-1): DGGITQSPKYLFRKEGQNVTLSCEQNLNHDAMYWYRQDPGQGLRLIYYSQIVNDFQKGDIAEGYSVSREKKESFPLTVTSAQKNPTAFYLCASSILSSTEAFFGQGTRLTVV.

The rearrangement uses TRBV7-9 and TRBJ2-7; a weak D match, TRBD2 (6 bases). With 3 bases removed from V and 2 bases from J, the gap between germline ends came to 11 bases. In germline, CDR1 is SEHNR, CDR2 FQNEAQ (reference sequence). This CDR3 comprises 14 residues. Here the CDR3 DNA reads TGTGCCAGCAGCTTTTCGGAGGGCCCCTACGAGCAGTACTTC. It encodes CASSFSEGPYEQYF.

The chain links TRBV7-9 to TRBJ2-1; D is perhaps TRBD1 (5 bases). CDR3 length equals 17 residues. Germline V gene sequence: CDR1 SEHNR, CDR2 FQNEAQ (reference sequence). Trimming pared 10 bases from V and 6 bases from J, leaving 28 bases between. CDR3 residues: CATPLLTPGKGFNEQFF. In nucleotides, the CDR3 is TGTGCCACCCCCCTATTGACCCCAGGGAAGGGCTTCAATGAGCAGTTCTTC.

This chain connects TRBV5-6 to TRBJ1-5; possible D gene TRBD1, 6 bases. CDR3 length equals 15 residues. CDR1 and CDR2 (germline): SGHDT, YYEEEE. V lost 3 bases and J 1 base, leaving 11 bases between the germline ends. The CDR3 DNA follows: TGTGCCAGCAGCTCACAGGGACGGAGCAATCAGCCCCAGCATTTT. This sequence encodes CASSSQGRSNQPQHF.

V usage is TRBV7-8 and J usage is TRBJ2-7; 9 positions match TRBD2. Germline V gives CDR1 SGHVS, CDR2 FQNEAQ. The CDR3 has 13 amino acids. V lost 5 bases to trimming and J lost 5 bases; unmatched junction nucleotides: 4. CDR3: CASSTVAGDEQYF. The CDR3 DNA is TGTGCCAGCAGCACCGTAGCGGGGGACGAGCAGTACTTC.

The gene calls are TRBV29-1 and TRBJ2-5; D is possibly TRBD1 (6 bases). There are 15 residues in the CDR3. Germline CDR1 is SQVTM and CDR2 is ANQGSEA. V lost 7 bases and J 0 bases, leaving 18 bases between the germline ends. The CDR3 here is CSAGVGGTYQETQYF. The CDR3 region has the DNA TGCAGCGCCGGGGTAGGGGGAACTTACCAAGAGACCCAGTACTTC.

The DNA of the CDR3 is TGTGCCAGCAGCTTAGATAGTCAGGGGGCTTACGAGCAGTACTTC. Protein product: CASSLDSQGAYEQYF. This chain connects TRBV11-2 to TRBJ2-7; 8 bases match TRBD1. CDR3 size: 15 residues. Losses at the gene ends were 0 bases for V and 4 bases for J; bases not matched to a gene: 5. Per germline, CDR1 SGHAT and CDR2 FQNNGV.

DNA of the CDR3: TGTGCCAGCAGGGACACAGGGAGCCCTAACTATGGCTACACCTTC. The encoded protein is CASRDTGSPNYGYTF. The chain carries TRBV6-4 and TRBJ1-2, with D perhaps matching TRBD1 (6 bases). The CDR3 runs to 15 residues. The germline V gene encodes CDR1 MRHNA and CDR2 SNTAGT. V was cut by 6 bases and J by 0 bases, with 14 bases left in between.

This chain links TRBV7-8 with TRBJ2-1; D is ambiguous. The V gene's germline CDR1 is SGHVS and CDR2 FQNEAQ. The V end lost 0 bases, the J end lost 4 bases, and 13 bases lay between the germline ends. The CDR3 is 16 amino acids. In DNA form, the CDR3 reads TGTGCCAGCAGCTTAGCGCTTAGCCCAAATTACAATGAGCAGTTCTTC. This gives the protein CASSLALSPNYNEQFF.

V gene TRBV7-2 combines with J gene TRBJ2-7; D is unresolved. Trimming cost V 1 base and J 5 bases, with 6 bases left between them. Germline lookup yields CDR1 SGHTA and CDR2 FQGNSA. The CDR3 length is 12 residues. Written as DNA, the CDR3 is TGTGCCAGCAGCTTAGACTACCACGAGCAGTACTTC. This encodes CASSLDYHEQYF.

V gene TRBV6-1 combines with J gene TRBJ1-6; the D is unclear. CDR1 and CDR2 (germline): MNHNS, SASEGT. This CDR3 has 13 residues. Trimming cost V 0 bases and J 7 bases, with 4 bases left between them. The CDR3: CASSEAENSPLHF. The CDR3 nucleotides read TGTGCCAGCAGTGAAGCAGAGAATTCACCCCTCCACTTT.

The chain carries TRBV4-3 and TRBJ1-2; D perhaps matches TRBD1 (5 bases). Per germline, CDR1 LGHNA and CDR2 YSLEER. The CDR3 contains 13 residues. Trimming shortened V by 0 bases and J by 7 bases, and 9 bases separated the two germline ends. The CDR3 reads CASSQETGAGYTF. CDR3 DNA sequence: TGCGCCAGCAGCCAAGAAACAGGCGCTGGCTACACCTTC.

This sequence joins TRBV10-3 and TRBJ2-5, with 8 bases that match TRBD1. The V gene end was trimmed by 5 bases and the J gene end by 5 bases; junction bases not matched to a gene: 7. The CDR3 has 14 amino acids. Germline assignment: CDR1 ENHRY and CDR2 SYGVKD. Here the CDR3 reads CAISTGQGFETQYF. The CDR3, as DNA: TGTGCCATCAGTACTGGACAGGGTTTCGAGACCCAGTACTTC.

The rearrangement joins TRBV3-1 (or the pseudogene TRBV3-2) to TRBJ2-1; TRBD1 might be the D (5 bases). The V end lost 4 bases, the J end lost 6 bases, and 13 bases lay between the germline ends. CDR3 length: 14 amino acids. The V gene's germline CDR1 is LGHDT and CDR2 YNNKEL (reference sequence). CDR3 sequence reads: CASSPTRQSNEQFF. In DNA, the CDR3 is TGTGCCAGCAGCCCTACCAGACAGAGCAATGAGCAGTTCTTC.

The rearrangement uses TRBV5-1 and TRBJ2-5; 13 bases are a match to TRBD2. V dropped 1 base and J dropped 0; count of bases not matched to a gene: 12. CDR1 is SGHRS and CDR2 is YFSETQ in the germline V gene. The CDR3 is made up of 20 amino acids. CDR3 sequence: CASSLIPRLAGGLYQETQYF. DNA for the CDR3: TGCGCCAGCAGCTTGATCCCTCGACTAGCGGGAGGTCTGTACCAAGAGACCCAGTACTTC. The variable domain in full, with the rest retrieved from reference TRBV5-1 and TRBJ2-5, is KAGVTQTPRYLIKTRGQQVTLSCSPISGHRSVSWYQQTPGQGLQFLFEYFSETQRNKGNFPGRFSGRQFSNSRSEMNVSTLELGDSALYLCASSLIPRLAGGLYQETQYFGPGTRLLVL.

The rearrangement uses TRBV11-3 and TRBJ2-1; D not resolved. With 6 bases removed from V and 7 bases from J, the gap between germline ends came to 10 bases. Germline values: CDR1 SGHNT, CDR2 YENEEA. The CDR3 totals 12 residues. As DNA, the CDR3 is TGTGCCAGCAGTAACAGTGTGAATGAGCAGTTCTTC. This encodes CASSNSVNEQFF.

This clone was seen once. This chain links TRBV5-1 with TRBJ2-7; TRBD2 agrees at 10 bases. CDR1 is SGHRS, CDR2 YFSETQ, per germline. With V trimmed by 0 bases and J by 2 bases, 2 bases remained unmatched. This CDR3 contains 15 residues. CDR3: CASSLGTSGTYEQYF. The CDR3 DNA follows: TGCGCCAGCAGCTTGGGGACTAGCGGTACCTACGAGCAGTACTTC.

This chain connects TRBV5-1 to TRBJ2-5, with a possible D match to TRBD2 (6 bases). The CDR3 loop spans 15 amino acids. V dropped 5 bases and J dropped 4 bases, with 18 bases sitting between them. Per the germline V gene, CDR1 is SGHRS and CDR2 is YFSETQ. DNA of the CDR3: TGCGCCAGCAGAGCCGGAGGGCCGTCTGGAGAGACCCAGTACTTC. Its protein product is CASRAGGPSGETQYF.

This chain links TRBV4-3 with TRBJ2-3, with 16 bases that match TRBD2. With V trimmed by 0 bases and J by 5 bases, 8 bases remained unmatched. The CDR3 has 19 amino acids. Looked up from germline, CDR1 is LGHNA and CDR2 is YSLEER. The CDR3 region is CASSQEGLAGGRIRDTQYF. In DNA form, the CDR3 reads TGCGCCAGCAGCCAAGAGGGACTAGCGGGGGGGCGGATCCGAGATACGCAGTATTTT.